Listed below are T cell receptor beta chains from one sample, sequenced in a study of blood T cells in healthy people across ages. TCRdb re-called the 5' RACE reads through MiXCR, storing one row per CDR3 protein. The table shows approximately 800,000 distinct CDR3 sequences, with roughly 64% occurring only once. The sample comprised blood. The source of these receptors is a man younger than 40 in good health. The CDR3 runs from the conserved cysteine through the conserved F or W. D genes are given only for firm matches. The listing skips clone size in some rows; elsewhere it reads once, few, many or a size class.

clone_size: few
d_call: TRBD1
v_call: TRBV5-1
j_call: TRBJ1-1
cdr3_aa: CASSEGQPFWTEAFF
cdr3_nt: TGCGCCAGCAGCGAGGGACAGCCTTTTTGGACTGAAGCTTTCTTT

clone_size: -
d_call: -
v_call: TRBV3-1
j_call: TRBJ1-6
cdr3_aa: CASSQDRGYNSPLHF
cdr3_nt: TGTGCCAGCAGCCAAGATCGCGGGTATAATTCACCCCTCCACTTT

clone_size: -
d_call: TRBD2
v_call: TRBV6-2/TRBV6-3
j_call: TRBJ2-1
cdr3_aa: CASSPVSGTSLPNEQFF
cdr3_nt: TGTGCCAGCAGTCCCGTCTCCGGGACTAGCCTGCCTAATGAGCAGTTCTTC

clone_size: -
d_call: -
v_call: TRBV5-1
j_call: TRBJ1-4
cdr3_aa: CASSLRSGEEEKLFF
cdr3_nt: TGCGCCAGCAGCTTGAGGTCAGGGGAAGAAGAAAAACTGTTTTTT

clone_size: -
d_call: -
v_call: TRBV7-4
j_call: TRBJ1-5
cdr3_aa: CAIGGEGTYQPQHF
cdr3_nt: TGTGCCATCGGAGGTGAGGGAACCTATCAGCCCCAGCATTTT

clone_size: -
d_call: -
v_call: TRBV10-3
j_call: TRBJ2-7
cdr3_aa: CAISESGVYEQYF
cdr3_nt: TGTGCCATCAGTGAGTCGGGGGTCTACGAGCAGTACTTC

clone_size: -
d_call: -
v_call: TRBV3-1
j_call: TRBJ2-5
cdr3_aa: CASSHSDQHGETQYF
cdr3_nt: TGTGCCAGCAGCCATTCTGATCAGCACGGGGAGACCCAGTACTTC

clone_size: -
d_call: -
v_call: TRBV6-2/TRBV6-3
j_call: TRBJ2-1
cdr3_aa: CASTQVTPLQQFF
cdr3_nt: TGTGCCAGCACCCAGGTCACCCCCTTACAGCAGTTCTTC

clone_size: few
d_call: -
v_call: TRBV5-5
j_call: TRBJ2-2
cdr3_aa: CASSSGQNTGELFF
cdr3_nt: TGTGCCAGCAGCTCGGGACAGAACACCGGGGAGCTGTTTTTT

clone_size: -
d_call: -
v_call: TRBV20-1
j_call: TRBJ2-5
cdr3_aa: CSAPRPGAVQETQYF
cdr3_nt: TGCAGTGCCCCAAGGCCGGGGGCGGTGCAAGAGACCCAGTACTTC

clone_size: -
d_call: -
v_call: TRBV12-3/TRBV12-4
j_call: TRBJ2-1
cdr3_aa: CASSLAGALDEQFF
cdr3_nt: TGTGCCAGCAGTTTAGCGGGGGCGTTGGATGAGCAGTTCTTC

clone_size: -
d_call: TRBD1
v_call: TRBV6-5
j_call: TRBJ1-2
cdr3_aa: CASSYFGTGSRGYGYTF
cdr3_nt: TGTGCCAGCAGTTACTTCGGGACAGGATCTAGGGGCTATGGCTACACCTTC

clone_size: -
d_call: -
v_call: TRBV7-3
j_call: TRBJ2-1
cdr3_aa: CASSSTPEVQFF
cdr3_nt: TGTGCCAGCAGCTCCACCCCGGAGGTGCAGTTCTTC

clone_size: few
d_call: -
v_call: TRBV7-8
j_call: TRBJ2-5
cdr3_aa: CASNPDPVGKTQYF
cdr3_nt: TGTGCCAGCAACCCGGACCCGGTCGGGAAGACCCAGTACTTC

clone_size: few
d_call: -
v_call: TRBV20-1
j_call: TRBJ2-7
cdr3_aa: CSARERGGISRDYEQYF
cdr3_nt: TGCAGTGCTAGAGAACGAGGGGGAATCTCAAGGGACTACGAGCAGTACTTC

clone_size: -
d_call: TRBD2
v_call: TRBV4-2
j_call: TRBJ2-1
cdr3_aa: CASSQDSTSDYNEQFF
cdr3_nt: TGTGCCAGCAGCCAAGATAGCACTAGCGACTACAATGAGCAGTTCTTC

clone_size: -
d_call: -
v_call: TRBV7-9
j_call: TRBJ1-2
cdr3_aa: CASSSTFPFSYGYTF
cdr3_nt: TGTGCCAGCAGTTCGACATTTCCTTTTAGCTATGGCTACACCTTC

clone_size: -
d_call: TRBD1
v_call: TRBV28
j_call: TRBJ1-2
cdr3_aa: CASSLTGGLGYTF
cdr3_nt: TGTGCCAGCAGTTTGACAGGGGGCCTCGGCTACACCTTC

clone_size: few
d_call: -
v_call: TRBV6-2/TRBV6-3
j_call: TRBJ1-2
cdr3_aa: CATRLTLSGYTF
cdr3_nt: TGTGCCACCCGCTTGACCCTATCGGGCTACACCTTC

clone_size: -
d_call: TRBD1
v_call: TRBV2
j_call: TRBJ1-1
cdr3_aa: CAGQGVGNTEAFF
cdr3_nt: TGTGCCGGACAGGGCGTCGGGAACACTGAAGCTTTCTTT

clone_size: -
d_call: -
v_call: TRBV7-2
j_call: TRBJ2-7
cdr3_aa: CASSLQDGVPYEQYF
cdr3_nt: TGTGCCAGCAGCTTACAGGACGGGGTGCCCTACGAGCAGTACTTC

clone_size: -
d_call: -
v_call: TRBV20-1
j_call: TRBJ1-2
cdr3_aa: CSASLSLDRRDPNYGYTF
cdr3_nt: TGCAGTGCTTCTTTAAGTTTGGACCGAAGGGATCCTAACTATGGCTACACCTTC

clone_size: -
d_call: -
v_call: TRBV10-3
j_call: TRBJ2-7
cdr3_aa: CAMSSGPSYEQYF
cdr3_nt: TGTGCCATGAGTTCGGGGCCTTCCTACGAGCAGTACTTC

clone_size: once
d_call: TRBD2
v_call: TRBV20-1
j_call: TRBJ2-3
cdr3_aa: CSVLLADTDTQYF
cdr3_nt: TGCAGTGTTCTGCTAGCGGACACAGATACGCAGTATTTT

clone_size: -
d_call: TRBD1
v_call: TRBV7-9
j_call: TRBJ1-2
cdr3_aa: CASSWDSSGYTF
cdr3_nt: TGTGCCAGCAGCTGGGACAGTAGTGGCTACACCTTC

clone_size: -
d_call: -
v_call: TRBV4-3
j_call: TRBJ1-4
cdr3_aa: CASSQGRINEKLFF
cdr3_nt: TGCGCCAGCAGCCAGGGACGGATTAATGAAAAACTGTTTTTT

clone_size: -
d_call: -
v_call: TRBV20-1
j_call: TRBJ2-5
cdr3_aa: CSASGGGPETQYF
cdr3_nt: TGCAGTGCTAGTGGGGGGGGCCCGGAGACCCAGTACTTC

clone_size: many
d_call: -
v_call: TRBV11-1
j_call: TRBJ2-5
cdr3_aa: CASSLDSSQTQYF
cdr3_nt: TGTGCCAGCAGCTTAGACAGTAGTCAGACCCAGTACTTC

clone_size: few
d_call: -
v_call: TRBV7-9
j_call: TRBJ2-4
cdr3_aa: CASRSQGLENIQYF
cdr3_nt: TGTGCCAGCAGATCACAGGGATTGGAAAACATTCAGTACTTC

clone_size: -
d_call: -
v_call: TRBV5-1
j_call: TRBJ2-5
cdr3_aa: CASSLADVQAVGTQYF
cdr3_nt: TGCGCCAGCAGCTTGGCCGACGTCCAGGCCGTAGGGACCCAGTACTTC

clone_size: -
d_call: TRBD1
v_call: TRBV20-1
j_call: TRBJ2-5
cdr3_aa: CSARLGQEETQYF
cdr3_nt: TGCAGTGCTAGACTGGGACAGGAAGAGACCCAGTACTTC

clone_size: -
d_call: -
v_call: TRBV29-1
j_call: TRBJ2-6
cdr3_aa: CSVVWARGANVLTF
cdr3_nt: TGCAGCGTTGTCTGGGCGCGAGGGGCCAACGTCCTGACTTTC

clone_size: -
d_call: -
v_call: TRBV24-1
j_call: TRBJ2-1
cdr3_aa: CATGDSSYNEQFF
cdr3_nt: TGTGCCACCGGGGATAGCTCCTACAATGAGCAGTTCTTC

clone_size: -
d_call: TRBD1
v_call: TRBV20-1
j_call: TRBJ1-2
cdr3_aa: CSASRGQYDGYTF
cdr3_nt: TGCAGTGCTAGCAGGGGGCAGTATGATGGCTACACCTTC

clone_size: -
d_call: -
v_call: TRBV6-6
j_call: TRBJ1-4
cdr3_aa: CASSRSSGASTNEKLFF
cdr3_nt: TGTGCCAGCAGTCGATCTTCGGGGGCCTCCACTAATGAAAAACTGTTTTTT

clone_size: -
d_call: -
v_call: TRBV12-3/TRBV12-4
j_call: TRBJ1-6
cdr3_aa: CASGRESNSPLHF
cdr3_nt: TGTGCCAGCGGCCGGGAGAGTAATTCACCCCTCCACTTT

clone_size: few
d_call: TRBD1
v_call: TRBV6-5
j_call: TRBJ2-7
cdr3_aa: CASSYSLGGDEQYF
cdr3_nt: TGTGCCAGCAGTTACTCGTTAGGGGGCGACGAGCAGTACTTC

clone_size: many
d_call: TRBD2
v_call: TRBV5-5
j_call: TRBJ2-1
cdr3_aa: CASSFGQIAGIVASYNEQFF
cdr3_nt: TGTGCCAGCAGCTTCGGACAGATAGCGGGAATAGTAGCATCCTACAATGAGCAGTTCTTC

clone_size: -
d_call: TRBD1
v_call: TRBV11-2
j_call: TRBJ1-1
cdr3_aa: CASSLRKPQQGDTEAFF
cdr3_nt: TGTGCCAGCAGCTTACGTAAGCCACAACAGGGGGACACTGAAGCTTTCTTT

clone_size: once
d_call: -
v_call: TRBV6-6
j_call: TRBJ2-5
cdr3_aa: CASGHTGSQETQYF
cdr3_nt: TGTGCCAGCGGCCACACCGGGAGCCAAGAGACCCAGTACTTC

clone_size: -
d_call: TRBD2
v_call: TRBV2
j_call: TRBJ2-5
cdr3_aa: CASSEVPAVAGGETQYF
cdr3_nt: TGTGCCAGCAGTGAAGTCCCCGCGGTAGCGGGAGGAGAGACCCAGTACTTC

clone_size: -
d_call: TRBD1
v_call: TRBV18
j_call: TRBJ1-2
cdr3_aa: CASSPQGALPRNYGYTF
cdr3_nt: TGTGCCAGCTCACCACAGGGGGCCCTCCCGAGGAACTATGGCTACACCTTC

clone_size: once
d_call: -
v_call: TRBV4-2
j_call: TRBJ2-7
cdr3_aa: CASSQEAGNYEQYF
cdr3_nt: TGTGCCAGCAGCCAAGAGGCGGGGAACTACGAGCAGTACTTC

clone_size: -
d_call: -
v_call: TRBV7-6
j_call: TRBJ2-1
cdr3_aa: CASSFLISDEQFF
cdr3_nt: TGTGCCAGCAGCTTTCTCATCAGCGATGAGCAGTTCTTC

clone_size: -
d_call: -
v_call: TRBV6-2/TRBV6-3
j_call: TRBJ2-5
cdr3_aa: CASRRSGTTIQETQYF
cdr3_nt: TGTGCCAGCAGACGATCCGGGACCACCATCCAAGAGACCCAGTACTTC

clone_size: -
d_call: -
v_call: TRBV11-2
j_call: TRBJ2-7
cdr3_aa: CASSLGPVAVYEQYF
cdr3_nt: TGTGCCAGCAGCTTAGGGCCGGTAGCGGTCTACGAGCAGTACTTC

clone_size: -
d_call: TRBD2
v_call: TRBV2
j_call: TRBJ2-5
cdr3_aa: CASRTSGSEETQYF
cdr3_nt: TGTGCCAGCAGGACTAGCGGGAGTGAAGAGACCCAGTACTTC

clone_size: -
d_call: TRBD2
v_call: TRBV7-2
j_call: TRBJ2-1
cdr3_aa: CASSWTSGSGDEQFF
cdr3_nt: TGTGCCAGCAGCTGGACTAGCGGGAGTGGTGATGAGCAGTTCTTC

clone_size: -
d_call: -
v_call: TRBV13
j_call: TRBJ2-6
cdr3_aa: CASSFGGPGANVLTF
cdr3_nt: TGTGCCAGCAGCTTTGGAGGGCCAGGGGCCAACGTCCTGACTTTC

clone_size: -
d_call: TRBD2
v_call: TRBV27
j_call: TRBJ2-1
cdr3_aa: CASSWTSGPYNEQFF
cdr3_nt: TGTGCCAGCAGTTGGACTAGCGGACCCTACAATGAGCAGTTCTTC

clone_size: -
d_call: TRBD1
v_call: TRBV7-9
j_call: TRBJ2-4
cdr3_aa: CASSDLGQGENIQYF
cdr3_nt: TGTGCCAGCAGCGACCTAGGACAGGGTGAGAACATTCAGTACTTC

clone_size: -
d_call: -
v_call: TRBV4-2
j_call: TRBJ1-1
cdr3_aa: CASSPARGRTEAFF
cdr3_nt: TGTGCCAGCAGCCCCGCCCGGGGGAGGACGGAAGCTTTCTTT

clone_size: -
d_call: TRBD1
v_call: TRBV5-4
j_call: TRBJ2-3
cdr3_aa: CASRHRDRATDTQYF
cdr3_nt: TGTGCCAGCAGGCACCGGGACAGGGCAACAGATACGCAGTATTTT

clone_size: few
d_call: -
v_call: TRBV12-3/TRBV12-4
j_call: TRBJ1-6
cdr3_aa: CASSQLLVPLHF
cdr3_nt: TGTGCCAGCAGTCAATTACTCGTACCCCTCCACTTT

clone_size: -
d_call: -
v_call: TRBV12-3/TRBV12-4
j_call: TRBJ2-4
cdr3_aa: CASSFTVESIQYF
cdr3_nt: TGTGCCAGCAGCTTCACGGTGGAAAGCATTCAGTACTTC